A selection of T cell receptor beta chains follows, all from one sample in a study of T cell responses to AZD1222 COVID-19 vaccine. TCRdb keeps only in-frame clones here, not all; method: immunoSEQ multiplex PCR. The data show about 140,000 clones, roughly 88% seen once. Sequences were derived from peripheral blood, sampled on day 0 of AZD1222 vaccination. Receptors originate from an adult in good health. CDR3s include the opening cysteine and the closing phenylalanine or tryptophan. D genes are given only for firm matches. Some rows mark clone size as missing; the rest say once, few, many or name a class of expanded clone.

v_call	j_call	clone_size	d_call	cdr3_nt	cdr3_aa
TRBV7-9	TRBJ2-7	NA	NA	TGTGCCAGCAGCAGGAGCAGTACCTCCTACGAGCAGTACTTC	CASSRSSTSYEQYF
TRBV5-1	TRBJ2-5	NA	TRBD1	TGCGCCAGCAGCTTGGTACAGGGGACAGAGACCCAGTACTTC	CASSLVQGTETQYF
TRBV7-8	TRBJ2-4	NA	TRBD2	TGTGCCAGCAGCTTAGTGGTAGCGGGGGGAATAGCCAAAAACATTCAGTACTTC	CASSLVVAGGIAKNIQYF
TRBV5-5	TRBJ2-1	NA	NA	TGTGCCAGCAGCTTCACTCGATTGCGCAATGAGCAGTTCTTC	CASSFTRLRNEQFF
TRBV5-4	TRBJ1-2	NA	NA	TGTGCCAGCAGCTTGGGAGGACTCCTCGCTCGGACCTTC	CASSLGGLLARTF
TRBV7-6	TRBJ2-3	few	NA	TGTGCCAGCAGCTCCGTGGCGCCCCTTGGGGGCACAGATACGCAGTATTTT	CASSSVAPLGGTDTQYF
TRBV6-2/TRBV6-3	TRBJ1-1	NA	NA	TGTGCCAGCACCCCAAACTACCCAGGGAACACTGAAGCTTTCTTT	CASTPNYPGNTEAFF
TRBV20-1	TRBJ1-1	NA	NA	TGCAGTGCTAGAGAACAACACGAGGCTTTCTTT	CSAREQHEAFF
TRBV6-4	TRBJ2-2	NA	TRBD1	TGTGCCAGCAGTGAGGGGGACAGAAACACCGGGGAGCTGTTTTTT	CASSEGDRNTGELFF
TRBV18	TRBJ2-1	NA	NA	TGTGCCAGCTCTTACGGGGAAGGGGATGAGCAGTTCTTC	CASSYGEGDEQFF
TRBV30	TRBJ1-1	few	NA	TGTGCCTGCCGGGCCCTTTTGAACACTGAAGCTTTCTTT	CACRALLNTEAFF
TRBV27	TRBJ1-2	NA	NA	TGTGCCAGCGGACGGTACTATGGCTACACCTTC	CASGRYYGYTF
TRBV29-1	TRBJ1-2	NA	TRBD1	TGCAGCGTTGTCGGACAGGGTTCGGGAGCTAACTATGGCTACACCTTC	CSVVGQGSGANYGYTF
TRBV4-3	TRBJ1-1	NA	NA	TGCGCCAGCAGCCAAGTAAGTGGAGTATCTGAAGCTTTCTTT	CASSQVSGVSEAFF
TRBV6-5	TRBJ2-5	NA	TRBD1	TGTGCCAGCATTAGGACAGGGGGCTTGGAAGAGACCCAGTACTTC	CASIRTGGLEETQYF
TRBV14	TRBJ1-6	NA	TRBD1	TGTGCCAGCAGCCCGGGACAGGGGGTGCGTTCACCCCTCCACTTT	CASSPGQGVRSPLHF
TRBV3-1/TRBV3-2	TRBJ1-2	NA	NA	TGTGCCAGCAGCCAAGATCATACGGCAGCCTCTAGCTACACCTTC	CASSQDHTAASSYTF
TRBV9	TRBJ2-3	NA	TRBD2	TGTGCCAGCAGCGTAGCGGCTAGCGGCCTCACAGATACGCAGTATTTT	CASSVAASGLTDTQYF
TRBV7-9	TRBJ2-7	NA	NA	TGTGCCAGCAGCTCACCGGGACTCCAGGCGGAGGAGCAGTACTTC	CASSSPGLQAEEQYF
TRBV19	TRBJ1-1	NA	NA	TGTGCCAGTGCCATTGGTGTGGGAGCTTTCTTT	CASAIGVGAFF
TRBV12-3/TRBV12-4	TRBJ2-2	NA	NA	TGTGCCAGCACCAGGGACACCGGGGAGCTGTTTTTT	CASTRDTGELFF
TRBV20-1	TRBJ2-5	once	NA	TGCAGTGCAAGGCCTCAAGAGACCCAGTACTTC	CSARPQETQYF
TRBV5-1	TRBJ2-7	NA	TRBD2	TGCGCCAGCAGCTTGCCGACTAGCGGGGCAGACTACGAGCAGTACTTC	CASSLPTSGADYEQYF
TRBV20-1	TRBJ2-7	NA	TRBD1	TGCAGTGCTAGTCGAGGGACAGGGCAATCCGCGACGACCTACGAGCAGTACTTC	CSASRGTGQSATTYEQYF
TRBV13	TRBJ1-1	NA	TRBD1	TGTGCCAGCAGCCTCAGGGGGGCAACTGAAGCTTTCTTT	CASSLRGATEAFF
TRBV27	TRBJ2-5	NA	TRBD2	TGTGCCAGCAGTCAACTTTCTAGCGGGCGAGAGACCCAGTACTTC	CASSQLSSGRETQYF
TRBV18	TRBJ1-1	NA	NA	TGTGCCAGCTCACCAACCGCAGATATGAACACTGAAGCTTTCTTT	CASSPTADMNTEAFF
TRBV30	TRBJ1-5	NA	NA	TGTGCCTGGAGTCAACAGGAAAATCAGCCCCAGCATTTT	CAWSQQENQPQHF
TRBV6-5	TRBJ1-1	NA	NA	TGTGCCAGCAGCGACCCGATAGACGCGAGGACTGAAGCTTTCTTT	CASSDPIDARTEAFF
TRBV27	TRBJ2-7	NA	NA	TGTGCCAGCAGTTTAATCGACAGGCACTACGAGCAGTACTTC	CASSLIDRHYEQYF
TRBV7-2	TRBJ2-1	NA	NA	TGTGCCAGCAGCTTATTTAGCTCCTACAATGAGCAGTTCTTC	CASSLFSSYNEQFF